The rows below give T cell receptor beta chains drawn from one sample of a study of blood T cell repertoires in COVID-19. TCRdb keeps only in-frame clones here, not all; method: immunoSEQ multiplex PCR. In the table there are approximately 140,000 clones, approximately 86% of which are singletons. What was sequenced was peripheral blood. These receptors all come from a man between 65 and 85 years old with acute or convalescent COVID-19. CDR3s include the opening cysteine and the closing phenylalanine or tryptophan. A D gene is named only where the DNA matches it firmly. Clone size is shown for a subset of rows, as once, few, many or a class of expanded clone.

TRBJ2-7,TRBV28,TRBD1,-,TGTGCCAGCGAGGGGGACAGGGGTTACGAGCAGTACTTC,CASEGDRGYEQYF
TRBJ1-4,TRBV6-5,-,once,TGTGCCAGCAGATTTCAGGGGTCTCCTCTGTTTTTT,CASRFQGSPLFF
TRBJ2-7,TRBV20-1,TRBD2,-,TGCAGTGCTGGTGGACTAGCGAGTAGCTCCTACGAGCAGTACTTC,CSAGGLASSSYEQYF
TRBJ2-3,TRBV28,TRBD2,-,TGTGCCAGCAGTTTTGGGGCGGGAGGCGGTGAAGATACGCAGTATTTT,CASSFGAGGGEDTQYF
TRBJ2-1,TRBV2,TRBD2,few,TGTGCCAGCACCGATCTAGCGGGAGATGGAAATGAGCAGTTCTTC,CASTDLAGDGNEQFF
TRBJ2-1,TRBV15,TRBD2,-,TGTGCCACCAGTGGCGGGGGGTGGTCGTACAATGAGCAGTTCTTC,CATSGGGWSYNEQFF
TRBJ2-2,TRBV5-1,TRBD2,-,TGCGCCAGCAGCTTGGTTCTAGCGGGCCGGAACACCGGGGAGCTGTTTTTT,CASSLVLAGRNTGELFF
TRBJ2-3,TRBV7-9,-,-,TGTGCCAGCAGCCCATTTTCGGACTGGGATACGCAGTATTTT,CASSPFSDWDTQYF
TRBJ2-1,TRBV7-2,TRBD2,-,TGTGCCAGCAGCACTGGGACTAGCGGGACCGATGAGCAGTTCTTC,CASSTGTSGTDEQFF
TRBJ1-2,TRBV19,-,-,TGTGCCAGTAGTCGGTTGGGAGTGCATGGCTACACCTTC,CASSRLGVHGYTF
TRBJ2-7,TRBV24-1,TRBD1,-,TGTGCCACCAGTGATGCGGGACAGGGGGACGAGCAGTACTTC,CATSDAGQGDEQYF
TRBJ2-1,TRBV5-6,-,-,TGTGCCAGCAGCCCCCATAGGGGAGGTATTGAGCAGTTCTTC,CASSPHRGGIEQFF
TRBJ2-6,TRBV7-9,TRBD2,many,TGTGCCAGCAGCTTAAACCCGACTAGCGGTTTAACTGGGGCCAACGTCCTGACTTTC,CASSLNPTSGLTGANVLTF
TRBJ1-1,TRBV18,-,-,TGTGCCAGCTCACCTACCCAGGGACTAGCGGACACTGAAGCTTTCTTT,CASSPTQGLADTEAFF
TRBJ2-1,TRBV18,TRBD2,-,TGTGCCAGCTCACCAGATAGCGGGAGGGCCGTCAATGAGCAGTTCTTC,CASSPDSGRAVNEQFF
TRBJ1-1,TRBV18,-,once,TGTGCCAGCTCACCATTTCCCAGGGAGAACACTGAAGCTTTCTTT,CASSPFPRENTEAFF
TRBJ2-1,TRBV5-4,TRBD1,-,TGTGCCAGCAGCAAGCCCCGACAGGGTTTATACAATGAGCAGTTCTTC,CASSKPRQGLYNEQFF
TRBJ2-7,TRBV28,TRBD2,-,TGTGCCAGCAAAGTCCGCGGGAGTTACGAGCAGTACTTC,CASKVRGSYEQYF
TRBJ2-1,TRBV6-6,-,few,TGTGCCAGCAGCCTCGCGAGGGGGAGCGAAATGAGTGAGCAGTTCTTC,CASSLARGSEMSEQFF
TRBJ2-1,TRBV4-3,TRBD2,-,TGCGCCAGCAGCCAATTGGGACTAGCGGTGACCTACAATGAGCAGTTCTTC,CASSQLGLAVTYNEQFF
TRBJ2-1,TRBV11-3,TRBD1,-,TGTGCCAGCAGCTTAGATCACGGGACAGGGGGGACCAATGAGCAGTTCTTC,CASSLDHGTGGTNEQFF
TRBJ2-1,TRBV28,-,-,TGTGCCAGCAGTTTAATTAGTCTGGGGGGAACTGAGCAGTTCTTC,CASSLISLGGTEQFF
TRBJ1-5,TRBV23-1,TRBD1,-,TGCGCCAGCAGTCAAAGGACAGGGGCTGCAAATCAGCCCCAGCATTTT,CASSQRTGAANQPQHF
TRBJ1-5,TRBV3-1/TRBV3-2,-,-,TGTGCCAGCAGCCAAGGGCGGGCCCCGGTGAATCAGCCCCAGCATTTT,CASSQGRAPVNQPQHF
TRBJ2-2,TRBV19,TRBD2,-,TGTGCCAGTAGTACCCCTAGCGGGAGGGCCTGGAACACCGGGGAGCTGTTTTTT,CASSTPSGRAWNTGELFF
TRBJ1-2,TRBV24-1,-,-,TGTGCCACCAGAGCAACAGGTGGGGCTGGCTACACCTTC,CATRATGGAGYTF
TRBJ1-1,TRBV4-2,-,-,TGTGCCAGCAGCCAACGTTCGGTGAACACTGAAGCTTTCTTT,CASSQRSVNTEAFF
TRBJ2-5,TRBV21-1,-,-,TGTGCCAGCAGCAAAGGAAGTAGCGGGAGCAAGGAGACCCAGTACTTC,CASSKGSSGSKETQYF
TRBJ2-3,TRBV28,TRBD2,-,TGTGCCAGCAGCAGCGGGCTAGCGGGAGTCGAAAGCACAGATACGCAGTATTTT,CASSSGLAGVESTDTQYF
TRBJ1-2,TRBV29-1,TRBD1,-,TGCAGCGTACGGACAGGGGGCACGGGGTATGGCTACACCTTC,CSVRTGGTGYGYTF
TRBJ2-7,TRBV2,TRBD2,-,TGTGCCAGCAATCTAGCGGGAGGGGCCTACGAGCAGTACTTC,CASNLAGGAYEQYF
TRBJ1-2,TRBV5-5,-,-,TGTGCCAGCAGCTCACAGGGTCTGGGGAACTATGGCTACACCTTC,CASSSQGLGNYGYTF
TRBJ2-5,TRBV28,TRBD2,once,TGTGCCAGCAGTTTAGATCGGCGGGAGGGCCGGACCCAGTACTTC,CASSLDRREGRTQYF